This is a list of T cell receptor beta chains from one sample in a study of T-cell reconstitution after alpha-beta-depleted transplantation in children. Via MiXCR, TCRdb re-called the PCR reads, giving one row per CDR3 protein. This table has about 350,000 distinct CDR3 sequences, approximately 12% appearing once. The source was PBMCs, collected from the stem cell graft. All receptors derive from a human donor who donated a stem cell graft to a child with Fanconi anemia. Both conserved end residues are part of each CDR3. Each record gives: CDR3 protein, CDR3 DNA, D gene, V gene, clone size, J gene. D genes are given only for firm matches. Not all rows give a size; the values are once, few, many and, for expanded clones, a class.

CDR3 protein: CASSRKGDTQYF
CDR3 DNA: TGTGCCAGCAGCCGGAAGGGAGATACGCAGTATTTT
D gene: .
V gene: TRBV6-5
clone size: .
J gene: TRBJ2-3

CDR3 protein: CASSEGSRVGNQPQHF
CDR3 DNA: TGTGCCAGCAGTGAAGGTAGCAGGGTAGGGAATCAGCCCCAGCATTTT
D gene: .
V gene: TRBV2
clone size: few
J gene: TRBJ1-5

CDR3 protein: CASSLNSYNSPLHF
CDR3 DNA: TGTGCCAGCAGCTTAAACAGCTATAATTCACCCCTCCACTTT
D gene: .
V gene: TRBV5-4
clone size: few
J gene: TRBJ1-6

CDR3 protein: CASYFGPEAGNEQFF
CDR3 DNA: TGTGCCAGCTATTTTGGTCCGGAGGCGGGGAATGAGCAGTTCTTC
D gene: .
V gene: TRBV5-6
clone size: many
J gene: TRBJ2-1

CDR3 protein: CSARATGRGNQPQHF
CDR3 DNA: TGCAGTGCTAGAGCCACAGGGAGAGGCAATCAGCCCCAGCATTTT
D gene: .
V gene: TRBV20-1
clone size: many
J gene: TRBJ1-5

CDR3 protein: CSVHPGQGSYNEQFF
CDR3 DNA: TGCAGCGTCCATCCGGGACAGGGCTCCTACAATGAGCAGTTCTTC
D gene: TRBD1
V gene: TRBV29-1
clone size: .
J gene: TRBJ2-1

CDR3 protein: CASSENLSDEQFF
CDR3 DNA: TGTGCCAGCAGTGAAAACCTGAGCGATGAGCAGTTCTTC
D gene: .
V gene: TRBV2
clone size: .
J gene: TRBJ2-1

CDR3 protein: CASSLTSGPPVF
CDR3 DNA: TGTGCCAGCAGCCTGACTAGCGGACCGCCGGTCTTC
D gene: TRBD2
V gene: TRBV3-1
clone size: few
J gene: TRBJ2-1

CDR3 protein: CASSSGLARSNEQFF
CDR3 DNA: TGTGCCAGCAGTTCCGGACTAGCGCGTTCCAATGAGCAGTTCTTC
D gene: TRBD2
V gene: TRBV12-3/TRBV12-4
clone size: many
J gene: TRBJ2-1

CDR3 protein: CASSYSRRQGFSGNTIYF
CDR3 DNA: TGTGCCAGCAGTTACTCTCGGAGACAGGGGTTTTCTGGAAACACCATATATTTT
D gene: TRBD1
V gene: TRBV6-5
clone size: many
J gene: TRBJ1-3

CDR3 protein: CAISESISTLHF
CDR3 DNA: TGTGCCATCAGTGAGTCGATCTCGACCCTCCACTTT
D gene: .
V gene: TRBV10-3
clone size: many
J gene: TRBJ1-6

CDR3 protein: CASGGEEQFF
CDR3 DNA: TGTGCCAGCGGGGGGGAAGAGCAGTTCTTC
D gene: TRBD2
V gene: TRBV6-2/TRBV6-3
clone size: many
J gene: TRBJ2-1

CDR3 protein: CASSVDRAALIYSPLHF
CDR3 DNA: TGCGCCAGCAGCGTGGACAGGGCGGCACTTATCTATTCACCCCTCCACTTT
D gene: TRBD1
V gene: TRBV5-1
clone size: .
J gene: TRBJ1-6

CDR3 protein: CASSFSAGRVDTQYF
CDR3 DNA: TGTGCCAGCAGCTTTAGTGCCGGGAGGGTAGATACGCAGTATTTT
D gene: TRBD2
V gene: TRBV7-9
clone size: .
J gene: TRBJ2-3

CDR3 protein: CSVGGAQLNTEAFF
CDR3 DNA: TGCAGCGTTGGAGGGGCACAGTTAAACACTGAAGCTTTCTTT
D gene: .
V gene: TRBV29-1
clone size: few
J gene: TRBJ1-1

CDR3 protein: CASSYKTGNQPQHF
CDR3 DNA: TGTGCCAGCAGTTATAAAACAGGGAATCAGCCCCAGCATTTT
D gene: .
V gene: TRBV6-2/TRBV6-3
clone size: few
J gene: TRBJ1-5

CDR3 protein: CSARTPPDRVVYGHTF
CDR3 DNA: TGCAGTGCTAGAACTCCCCCGGACAGGGTAGTCTATGGCCACACCTTC
D gene: TRBD1
V gene: TRBV20-1
clone size: .
J gene: TRBJ1-2

CDR3 protein: CASSRQRGEQFF
CDR3 DNA: TGTGCCAGCAGTAGACAACGCGGGGAGCAGTTCTTC
D gene: .
V gene: TRBV6-2/TRBV6-3
clone size: few
J gene: TRBJ2-1

CDR3 protein: CSARNRGISKETQYF
CDR3 DNA: TGCAGTGCTAGAAACAGGGGGATTTCGAAAGAGACCCAGTACTTC
D gene: TRBD1
V gene: TRBV20-1
clone size: .
J gene: TRBJ2-5

CDR3 protein: CASSEQEGGTQYF
CDR3 DNA: TGCGCCAGCAGTGAACAAGAAGGTGGCACGCAGTATTTT
D gene: .
V gene: TRBV10-1
clone size: few
J gene: TRBJ2-3

CDR3 protein: CASSPGGLRTEAFF
CDR3 DNA: TGCGCCAGCAGCCCGGGGGGGCTAAGGACTGAAGCTTTCTTT
D gene: .
V gene: TRBV5-1
clone size: many
J gene: TRBJ1-1

CDR3 protein: CASSASLGSGENYNEQFF
CDR3 DNA: TGTGCCAGCAGCGCTTCCCTGGGGTCGGGGGAGAACTACAATGAGCAGTTCTTC
D gene: .
V gene: TRBV9
clone size: few
J gene: TRBJ2-1

CDR3 protein: CASSRDRGTNTEAFF
CDR3 DNA: TGTGCCAGCAGCCGAGACAGGGGGACGAACACTGAAGCTTTCTTT
D gene: TRBD1
V gene: TRBV14
clone size: .
J gene: TRBJ1-1

CDR3 protein: CASSTGLAEYNEQFF
CDR3 DNA: TGTGCCAGCAGCACGGGACTAGCGGAATACAATGAGCAGTTCTTC
D gene: TRBD2
V gene: TRBV11-1
clone size: .
J gene: TRBJ2-1

CDR3 protein: CASMGVTGANVLTF
CDR3 DNA: TGTGCCAGTATGGGAGTAACTGGGGCCAACGTCCTGACTTTC
D gene: .
V gene: TRBV19
clone size: .
J gene: TRBJ2-6

CDR3 protein: CASSLFDSGNTIYF
CDR3 DNA: TGTGCCAGCAGCTTATTCGACTCTGGAAACACCATATATTTT
D gene: .
V gene: TRBV7-2
clone size: .
J gene: TRBJ1-3

CDR3 protein: CASSLGGGQANYGYTF
CDR3 DNA: TGTGCCAGCAGCTTAGGGGGGGGACAGGCTAACTATGGCTACACCTTC
D gene: TRBD1
V gene: TRBV7-9
clone size: many
J gene: TRBJ1-2

CDR3 protein: CASSLGGRSTDTQYF
CDR3 DNA: TGTGCCAGCAGCTTAGGGGGACGATCCACAGATACGCAGTATTTT
D gene: .
V gene: TRBV2
clone size: medium-sized
J gene: TRBJ2-3

CDR3 protein: CASSGALDGYEQYF
CDR3 DNA: TGCGCCAGCAGCGGAGCATTGGACGGCTACGAGCAGTACTTC
D gene: .
V gene: TRBV5-1
clone size: .
J gene: TRBJ2-7

CDR3 protein: CATSRGGGGWSDTQYF
CDR3 DNA: TGTGCCACCAGCAGAGGTGGCGGGGGGTGGTCGGATACGCAGTATTTT
D gene: TRBD2
V gene: TRBV15
clone size: many
J gene: TRBJ2-3

CDR3 protein: CASSQEDGTGELFF
CDR3 DNA: TGCGCCAGCAGCCAAGAAGACGGGACCGGGGAGCTGTTTTTT
D gene: .
V gene: TRBV4-3
clone size: few
J gene: TRBJ2-2

CDR3 protein: CASSSGQGQQPQHF
CDR3 DNA: TGTGCCAGCAGCTCGGGACAGGGTCAACAGCCCCAGCATTTT
D gene: TRBD1
V gene: TRBV7-9
clone size: many
J gene: TRBJ1-5

CDR3 protein: CSASGQGVWSSYEQYF
CDR3 DNA: TGCAGTGCCTCGGGACAGGGGGTCTGGAGCTCCTACGAGCAGTACTTC
D gene: TRBD1
V gene: TRBV20-1
clone size: .
J gene: TRBJ2-7

CDR3 protein: CASSRRGAQETQYF
CDR3 DNA: TGTGCCAGCAGCAGGCGGGGGGCCCAAGAGACCCAGTACTTC
D gene: TRBD2
V gene: TRBV13
clone size: .
J gene: TRBJ2-5

CDR3 protein: CASSLPGQGARLGGYTF
CDR3 DNA: TGTGCCAGCAGCTTGCCGGGACAGGGGGCACGTCTTGGTGGCTACACCTTC
D gene: TRBD1
V gene: TRBV7-2
clone size: many
J gene: TRBJ1-2

CDR3 protein: CSASVTRGGEDTQYF
CDR3 DNA: TGCAGTGCTAGTGTAACCCGGGGGGGGGAAGATACGCAGTATTTT
D gene: TRBD2
V gene: TRBV20-1
clone size: few
J gene: TRBJ2-3

CDR3 protein: CASSYGGFGYTF
CDR3 DNA: TGTGCCAGCAGTTACGGGGGGTTTGGCTACACCTTC
D gene: .
V gene: TRBV6-5
clone size: .
J gene: TRBJ1-2

CDR3 protein: CASNAGHQETQYF
CDR3 DNA: TGTGCCAGCAATGCGGGGCACCAAGAGACCCAGTACTTC
D gene: .
V gene: TRBV12-3/TRBV12-4
clone size: few
J gene: TRBJ2-5

CDR3 protein: CASSKANTEAFF
CDR3 DNA: TGTGCCAGCAGTAAAGCGAACACTGAAGCTTTCTTT
D gene: .
V gene: TRBV6-1
clone size: .
J gene: TRBJ1-1

CDR3 protein: CASSASTSGYTDTQYF
CDR3 DNA: TGTGCCAGCAGCGCCTCTACTAGCGGTTACACAGATACGCAGTATTTT
D gene: TRBD2
V gene: TRBV7-8
clone size: few
J gene: TRBJ2-3

CDR3 protein: CASSFSGRVEQYF
CDR3 DNA: TGTGCCAGCAGCTTTAGCGGTCGAGTGGAGCAGTATTTT
D gene: .
V gene: TRBV7-2
clone size: .
J gene: TRBJ2-3

CDR3 protein: CSASPRGPEAFF
CDR3 DNA: TGCAGTGCTAGTCCTAGGGGCCCGGAGGCTTTCTTT
D gene: .
V gene: TRBV20-1
clone size: .
J gene: TRBJ1-1

CDR3 protein: CASSSQGDRPIYGYTF
CDR3 DNA: TGTGCCAGCAGTTCACAAGGGGACAGGCCTATTTATGGCTACACCTTC
D gene: TRBD1
V gene: TRBV6-5
clone size: .
J gene: TRBJ1-2

CDR3 protein: CSWSFSMDTEAFF
CDR3 DNA: TGTTCCTGGAGTTTCTCAATGGACACTGAAGCTTTCTTT
D gene: .
V gene: TRBV30
clone size: .
J gene: TRBJ1-1

CDR3 protein: CASRSGFLTQGGAGLNTEAFF
CDR3 DNA: TGTGCCAGCAGGTCAGGCTTCCTTACTCAGGGTGGGGCGGGGTTGAACACTGAAGCTTTCTTT
D gene: .
V gene: TRBV6-2/TRBV6-3
clone size: .
J gene: TRBJ1-1

CDR3 protein: CSASLARSSTDTQYF
CDR3 DNA: TGCAGTGCTAGCCTTGCTAGGTCCAGCACAGATACGCAGTATTTT
D gene: .
V gene: TRBV20-1
clone size: few
J gene: TRBJ2-3

CDR3 protein: CASSFGTLGVQYF
CDR3 DNA: TGTGCCAGCAGCTTCGGGACTTTGGGGGTACAGTACTTC
D gene: .
V gene: TRBV7-2
clone size: .
J gene: TRBJ2-5

CDR3 protein: CATSRRSQGGDTQYF
CDR3 DNA: TGTGCCACCAGCAGGAGGTCGCAGGGCGGAGATACGCAGTATTTT
D gene: .
V gene: TRBV15
clone size: few
J gene: TRBJ2-3

CDR3 protein: CASSPYADGNTGELFF
CDR3 DNA: TGCGCCAGCAGCCCCTACGCGGACGGGAACACCGGGGAGCTGTTTTTT
D gene: .
V gene: TRBV5-1
clone size: many
J gene: TRBJ2-2

CDR3 protein: CASSTAQGAETQYF
CDR3 DNA: TGTGCCAGCAGCACCGCGCAGGGGGCTGAGACCCAGTACTTC
D gene: TRBD1
V gene: TRBV3-1
clone size: many
J gene: TRBJ2-5

CDR3 protein: CASSYSIQVLNTGELFF
CDR3 DNA: TGTGCCAGCAGTTACTCGATCCAGGTCCTGAACACCGGGGAGCTGTTTTTT
D gene: .
V gene: TRBV6-2/TRBV6-3
clone size: few
J gene: TRBJ2-2

CDR3 protein: CASSYDRDSSYGYTF
CDR3 DNA: TGTGCCAGCAGTTACGACAGGGATTCAAGTTATGGCTACACCTTC
D gene: TRBD1
V gene: TRBV6-5
clone size: .
J gene: TRBJ1-2

CDR3 protein: CSASDFRGRGNTGELFF
CDR3 DNA: TGCAGTGCTAGTGATTTCAGGGGGCGGGGTAACACCGGGGAGCTGTTTTTT
D gene: TRBD1
V gene: TRBV20-1
clone size: .
J gene: TRBJ2-2

CDR3 protein: CASSPTLHEQFF
CDR3 DNA: TGTGCCAGCAGTCCTACCCTGCATGAGCAGTTCTTC
D gene: .
V gene: TRBV12-3/TRBV12-4
clone size: few
J gene: TRBJ2-1